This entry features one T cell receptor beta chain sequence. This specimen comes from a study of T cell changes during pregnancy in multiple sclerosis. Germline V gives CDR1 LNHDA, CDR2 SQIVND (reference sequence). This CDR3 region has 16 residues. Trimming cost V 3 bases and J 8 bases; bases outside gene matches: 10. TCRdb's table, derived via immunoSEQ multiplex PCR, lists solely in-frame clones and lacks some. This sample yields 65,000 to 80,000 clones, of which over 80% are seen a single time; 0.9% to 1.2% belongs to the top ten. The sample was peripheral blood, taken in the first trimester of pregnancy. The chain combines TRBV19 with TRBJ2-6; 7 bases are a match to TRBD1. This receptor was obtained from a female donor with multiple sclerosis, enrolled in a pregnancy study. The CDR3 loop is CASSITSWTGPNVLTF. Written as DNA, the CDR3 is TGTGCCAGTAGTATCACCTCCTGGACAGGTCCCAACGTCCTGACTTTC.